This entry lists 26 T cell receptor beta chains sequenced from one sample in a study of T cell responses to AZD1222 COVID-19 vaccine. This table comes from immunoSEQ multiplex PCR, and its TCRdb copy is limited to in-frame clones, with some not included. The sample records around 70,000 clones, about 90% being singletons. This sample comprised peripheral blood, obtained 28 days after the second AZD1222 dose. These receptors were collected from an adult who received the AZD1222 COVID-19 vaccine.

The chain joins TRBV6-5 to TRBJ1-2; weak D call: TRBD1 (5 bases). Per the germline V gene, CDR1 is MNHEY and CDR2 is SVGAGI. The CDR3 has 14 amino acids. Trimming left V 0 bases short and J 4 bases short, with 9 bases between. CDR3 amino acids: CASSYSWDGYGYTF. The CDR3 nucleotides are TGTGCCAGCAGTTACTCTTGGGACGGCTATGGCTACACCTTC.

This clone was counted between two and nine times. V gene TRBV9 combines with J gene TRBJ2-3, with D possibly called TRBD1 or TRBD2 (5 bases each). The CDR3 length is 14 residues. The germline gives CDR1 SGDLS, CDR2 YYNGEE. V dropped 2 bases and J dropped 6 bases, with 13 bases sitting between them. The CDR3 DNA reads TGTGCCAGCAGCGTGTGGGGGAGTGGCGATACGCAGTATTTT. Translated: CASSVWGSGDTQYF.

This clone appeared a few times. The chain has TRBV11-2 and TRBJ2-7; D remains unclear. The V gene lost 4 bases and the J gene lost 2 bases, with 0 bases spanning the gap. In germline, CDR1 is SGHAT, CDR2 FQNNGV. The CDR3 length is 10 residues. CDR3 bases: TGTGCCAGCAGCTCCTACGAGCAGTACTTC. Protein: CASSSYEQYF.

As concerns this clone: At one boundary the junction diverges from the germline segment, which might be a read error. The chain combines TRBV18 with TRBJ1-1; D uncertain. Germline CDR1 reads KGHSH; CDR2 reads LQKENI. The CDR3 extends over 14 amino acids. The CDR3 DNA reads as TGTGCCAGCTCCCCACCCGAGATGAACACTGAAGCTTTCTTT. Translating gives CASSPPEMNTEAFF.

CDR3 residues: CASSWRWTGGAYNEQFF. The CDR3 nucleotides read TGTGCCAGCAGTTGGCGTTGGACAGGCGGCGCTTACAATGAGCAGTTCTTC. The V gene is TRBV27, the J gene TRBJ2-1; TRBD1 agrees at 7 bases. The V segment lost 4 bases and the J segment 4 bases; nucleotides outside the gene matches: 13. Germline assignment: CDR1 MNHEY and CDR2 SMNVEV (reference sequence). CDR3 length: 17 amino acids.

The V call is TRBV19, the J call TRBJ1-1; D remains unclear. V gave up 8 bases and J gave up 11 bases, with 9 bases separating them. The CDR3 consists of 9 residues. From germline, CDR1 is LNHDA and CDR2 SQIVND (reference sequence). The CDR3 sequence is CASGRPAFF. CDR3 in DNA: TGTGCCAGTGGGAGGCCTGCTTTCTTT.

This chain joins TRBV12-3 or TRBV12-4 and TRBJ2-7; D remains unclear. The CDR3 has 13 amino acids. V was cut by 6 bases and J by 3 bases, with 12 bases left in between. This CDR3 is CASSPGSFYEQYF. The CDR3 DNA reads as TGTGCCAGCAGCCCTGGGTCCTTCTACGAGCAGTACTTC.

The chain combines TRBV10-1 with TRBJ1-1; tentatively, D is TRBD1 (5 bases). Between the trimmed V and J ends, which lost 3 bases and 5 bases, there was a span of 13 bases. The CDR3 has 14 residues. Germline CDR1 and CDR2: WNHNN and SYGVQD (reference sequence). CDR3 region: CASSDGGEETEAFF. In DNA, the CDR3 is TGCGCCAGCAGTGATGGGGGAGAGGAGACTGAAGCTTTCTTT.

The CDR3 coding sequence is TGTGCCAGCAGTGAATCCCTGGCAGGAGCCTATGGCTACACCTTC. Translating gives CASSESLAGAYGYTF. J is TRBJ1-2 and V is TRBV2; D gene unclear. Germline V gene sequence: CDR1 SNHLY, CDR2 FYNNEI. The V end was cut by 2 bases, the J end by 4 bases, with 14 bases between. The CDR3 is made up of 15 amino acids.

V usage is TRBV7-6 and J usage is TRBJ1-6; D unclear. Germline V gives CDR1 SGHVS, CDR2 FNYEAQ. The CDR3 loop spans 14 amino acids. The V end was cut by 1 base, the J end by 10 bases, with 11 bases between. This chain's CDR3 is CASSLVGSGSPLHF. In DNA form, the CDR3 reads TGTGCCAGCAGCTTAGTAGGATCTGGATCACCCCTCCACTTT. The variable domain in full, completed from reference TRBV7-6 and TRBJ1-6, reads GAGVSQSPRYKVTKRGQDVALRCDPISGHVSLYWYRQALGQGPEFLTYFNYEAQQDKSGLPNDRFSAERPEGSISTLTIQRTEQRDSAMYRCASSLVGSGSPLHFGNGTRLTVT.

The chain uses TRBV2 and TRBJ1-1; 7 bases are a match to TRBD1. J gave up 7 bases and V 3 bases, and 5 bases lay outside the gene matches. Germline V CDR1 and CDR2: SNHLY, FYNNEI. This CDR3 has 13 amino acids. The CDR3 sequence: CASSEEAGGEAFF. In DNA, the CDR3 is TGTGCCAGCAGTGAGGAGGCAGGGGGTGAAGCTTTCTTT.

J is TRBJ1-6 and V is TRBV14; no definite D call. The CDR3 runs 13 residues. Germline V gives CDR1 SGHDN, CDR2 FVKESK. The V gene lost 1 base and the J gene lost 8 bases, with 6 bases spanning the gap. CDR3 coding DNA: TGTGCCAGCAGCCAAGTCGCCCATTCACCCCTCCACTTT. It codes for CASSQVAHSPLHF.

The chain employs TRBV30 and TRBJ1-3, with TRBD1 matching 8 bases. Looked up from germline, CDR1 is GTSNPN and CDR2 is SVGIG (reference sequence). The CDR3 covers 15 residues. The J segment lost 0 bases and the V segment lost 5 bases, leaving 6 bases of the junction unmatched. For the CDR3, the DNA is TGTGCCTGGGGACAGGGATTGAGCTCTGGAAACACCATATATTTT. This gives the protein CAWGQGLSSGNTIYF.

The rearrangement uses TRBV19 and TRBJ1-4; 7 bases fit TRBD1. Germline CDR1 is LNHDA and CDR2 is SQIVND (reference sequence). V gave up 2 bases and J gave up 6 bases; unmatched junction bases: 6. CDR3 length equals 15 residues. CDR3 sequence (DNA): TGTGCCAGTAGTATAACGGGAACAGGGGATGAAAAACTGTTTTTT. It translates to CASSITGTGDEKLFF.

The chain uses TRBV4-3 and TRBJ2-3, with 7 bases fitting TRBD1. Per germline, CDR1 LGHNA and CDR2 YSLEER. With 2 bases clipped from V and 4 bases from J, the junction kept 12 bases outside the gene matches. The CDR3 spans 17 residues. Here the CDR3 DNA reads TGCGCCAGCAGCCAAAGGGGGCAGCAGGGTGGGTCAGATACGCAGTATTTT. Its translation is CASSQRGQQGGSDTQYF.

The CDR3 spells CASRWDRVSEAFF. CDR3 nucleotide sequence: TGTGCCAGCAGATGGGACAGGGTAAGTGAAGCTTTCTTT. This chain joins TRBV12-3 or TRBV12-4 and TRBJ1-1; 9 bases are shared with TRBD1. Trimming took 6 bases from V and 7 from J; bases not matched to a gene: 6. CDR3 length equals 13 residues.

The CDR3 spells CAWGTRRRPENTGELFF. Here the CDR3 DNA reads TGTGCCTGGGGGACCCGGAGGAGGCCCGAGAACACCGGGGAGCTGTTTTTT. The rearrangement links TRBV30 to TRBJ2-2, with D perhaps TRBD1 or TRBD2 (5 bases each). This CDR3 has 17 residues. Between the trimmed V and J ends, which lost 5 bases and 1 base, there was a span of 20 bases. Germline V gives CDR1 GTSNPN, CDR2 SVGIG (reference sequence).

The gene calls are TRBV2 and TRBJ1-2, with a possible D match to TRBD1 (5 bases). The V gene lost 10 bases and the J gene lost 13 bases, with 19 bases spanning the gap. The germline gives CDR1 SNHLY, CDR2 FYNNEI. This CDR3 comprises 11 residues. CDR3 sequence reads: CAITSGVWVTF. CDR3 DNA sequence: TGTGCCATTACGTCGGGGGTATGGGTCACCTTC.

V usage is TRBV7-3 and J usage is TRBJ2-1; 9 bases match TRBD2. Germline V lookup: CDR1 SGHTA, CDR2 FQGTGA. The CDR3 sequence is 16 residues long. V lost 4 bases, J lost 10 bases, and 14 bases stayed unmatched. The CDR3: CASSSTDTTSGLEQFF. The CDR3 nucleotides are TGTGCCAGCAGCTCGACCGACACGACTAGCGGTCTGGAGCAGTTCTTC.

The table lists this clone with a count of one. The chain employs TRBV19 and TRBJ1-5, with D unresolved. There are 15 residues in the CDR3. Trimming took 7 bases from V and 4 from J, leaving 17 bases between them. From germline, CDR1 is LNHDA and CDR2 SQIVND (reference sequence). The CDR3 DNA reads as TGTGCCAGTACCCTCTGGAGGGCGGGAAATCAGCCCCAGCATTTT. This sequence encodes CASTLWRAGNQPQHF.

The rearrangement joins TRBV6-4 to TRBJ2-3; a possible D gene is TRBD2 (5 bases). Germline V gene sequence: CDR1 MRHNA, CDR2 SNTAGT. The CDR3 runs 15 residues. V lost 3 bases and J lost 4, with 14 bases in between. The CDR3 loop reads CASSESGSGADTQYF. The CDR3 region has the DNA TGTGCCAGCAGTGAATCGGGGAGTGGTGCAGATACGCAGTATTTT.

CDR3 in DNA: TGTGCCAGCAGCACTCCGCCGACAGGGAGAACTGAAGCTTTCTTT. This codes for CASSTPPTGRTEAFF. The V gene is TRBV16, the J gene TRBJ1-1, with 7 bases that match TRBD1. V lost 5 bases and J lost 5; bases outside the gene matches: 11. This CDR3 spans 15 amino acids. CDR1 and CDR2 (germline): KGHSY, FQNENV.

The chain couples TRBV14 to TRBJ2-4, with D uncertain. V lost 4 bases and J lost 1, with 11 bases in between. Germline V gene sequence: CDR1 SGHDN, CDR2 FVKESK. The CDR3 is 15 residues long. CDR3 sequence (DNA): TGTGCCAGCAGCCTAGTGGGGATGGCCAAAAACATTCAGTACTTC. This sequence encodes CASSLVGMAKNIQYF.

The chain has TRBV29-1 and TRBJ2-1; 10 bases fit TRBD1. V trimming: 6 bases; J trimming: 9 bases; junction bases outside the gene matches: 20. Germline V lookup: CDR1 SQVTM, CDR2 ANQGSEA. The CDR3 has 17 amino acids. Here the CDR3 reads CSVLLFPGTGEESEQFF. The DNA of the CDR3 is TGCAGCGTCTTACTTTTTCCCGGGACAGGGGAAGAAAGTGAGCAGTTCTTC.

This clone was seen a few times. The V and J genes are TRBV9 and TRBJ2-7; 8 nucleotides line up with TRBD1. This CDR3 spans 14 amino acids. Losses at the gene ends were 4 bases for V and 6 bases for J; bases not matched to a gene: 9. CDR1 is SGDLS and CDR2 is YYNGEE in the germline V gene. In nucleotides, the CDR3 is TGTGCCAGCAGCCCAGGGACAGGATGGGGCGAGCAGTACTTC. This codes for CASSPGTGWGEQYF.

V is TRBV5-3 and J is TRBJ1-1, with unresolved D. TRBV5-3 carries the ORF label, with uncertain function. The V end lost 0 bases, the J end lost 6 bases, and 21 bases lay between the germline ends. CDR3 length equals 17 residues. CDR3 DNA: TGTGCCAGAAGCTTGGAGGCGGGTAGTGTCGCGGACGCTGAAGCTTTCTTT. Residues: CARSLEAGSVADAEAFF.